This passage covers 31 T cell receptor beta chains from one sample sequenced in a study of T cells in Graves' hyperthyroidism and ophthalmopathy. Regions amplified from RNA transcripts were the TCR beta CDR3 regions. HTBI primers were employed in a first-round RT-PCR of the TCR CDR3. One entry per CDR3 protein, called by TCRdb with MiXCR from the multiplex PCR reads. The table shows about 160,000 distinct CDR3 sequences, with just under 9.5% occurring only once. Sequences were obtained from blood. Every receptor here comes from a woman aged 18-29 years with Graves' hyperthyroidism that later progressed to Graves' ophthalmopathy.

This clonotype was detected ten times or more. CDR3 residues: CASSRQSAADTQYF. CDR3 sequence (DNA): TGTGCCAGCAGTAGGCAATCGGCAGCAGATACGCAGTATTTT. The rearrangement uses TRBV27 and TRBJ2-3; no clear D gene. The CDR3 has 14 amino acids. Trimming shortened V by 5 bases and J by 4 bases, and 13 bases separated the two germline ends. Germline values: CDR1 MNHEY, CDR2 SMNVEV (reference sequence).

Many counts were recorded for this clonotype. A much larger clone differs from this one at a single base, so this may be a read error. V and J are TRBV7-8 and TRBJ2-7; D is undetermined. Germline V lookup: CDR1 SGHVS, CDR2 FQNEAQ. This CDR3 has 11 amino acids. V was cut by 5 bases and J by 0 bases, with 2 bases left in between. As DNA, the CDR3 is TGTGCCAGCAGCGCCTCCTACGAGCAGTACTTC. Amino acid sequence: CASSASYEQYF.

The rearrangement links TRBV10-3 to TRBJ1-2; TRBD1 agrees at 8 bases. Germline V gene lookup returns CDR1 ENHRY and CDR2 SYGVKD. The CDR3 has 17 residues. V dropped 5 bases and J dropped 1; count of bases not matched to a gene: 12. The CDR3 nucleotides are TGTGCCATCAGTTCGGAGGGGGCAGGGGGCCTTAACTATGGCTACACCTTC. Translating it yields CAISSEGAGGLNYGYTF.

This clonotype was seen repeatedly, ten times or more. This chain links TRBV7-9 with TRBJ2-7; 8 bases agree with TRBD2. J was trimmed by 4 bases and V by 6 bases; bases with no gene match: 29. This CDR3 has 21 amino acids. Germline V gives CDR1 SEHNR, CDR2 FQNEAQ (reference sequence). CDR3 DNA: TGTGCCAGCAGTCCTCGGAAGGGCGGCAGAAAAACTAGCGGAGGAGTGTACGAGCAGTACTTC. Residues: CASSPRKGGRKTSGGVYEQYF.

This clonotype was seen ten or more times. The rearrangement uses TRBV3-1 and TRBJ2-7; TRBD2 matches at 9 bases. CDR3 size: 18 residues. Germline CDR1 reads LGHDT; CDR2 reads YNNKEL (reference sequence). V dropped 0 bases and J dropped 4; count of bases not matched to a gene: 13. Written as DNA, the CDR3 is TGTGCCAGCAGCCAAGACCGCGGGAGGGCCTACGGAGCGTACGAGCAGTACTTC. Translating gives CASSQDRGRAYGAYEQYF.

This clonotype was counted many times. CDR3 region: CSANEWTGKTTDTQYF. The CDR3 nucleotides are TGCAGTGCAAATGAATGGACGGGGAAGACTACAGATACGCAGTATTTT. This chain joins TRBV20-1 and TRBJ2-3; D perhaps matches TRBD2 (5 bases). Germline V gene lookup returns CDR1 DFQATT and CDR2 SNEGSKA (reference sequence). Trimming took off 6 bases at V and 3 bases at J, with 22 bases between the two ends. The CDR3 has 16 amino acids.

CDR3 bases: TGTGCCAGCAGCTCCTACCTCATAGATCCAGCCAAAAACATTCAGTACTTC. Translated: CASSSYLIDPAKNIQYF. The J gene is TRBJ2-4, the V gene TRBV11-2, with D hard to call. In germline, CDR1 is SGHAT, CDR2 FQNNGV. This CDR3 contains 17 residues. Trimming took 4 bases from V and 0 from J, leaving 16 bases between them. The full variable domain, its missing parts supplied by reference TRBV11-2 and TRBJ2-4, is EAGVAQSPRYKIIEKRQSVAFWCNPISGHATLYWYQQILGQGPKLLIQFQNNGVVDDSQLPKDRFSAERLKGVDSTLKIQPAKLEDSAVYLCASSSYLIDPAKNIQYFGAGTRLSVL.

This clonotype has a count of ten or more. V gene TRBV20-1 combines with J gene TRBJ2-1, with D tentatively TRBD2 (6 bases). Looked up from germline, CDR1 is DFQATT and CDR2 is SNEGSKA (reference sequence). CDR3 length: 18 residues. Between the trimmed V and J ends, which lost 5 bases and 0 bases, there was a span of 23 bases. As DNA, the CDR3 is TGCAGTGCTCCGGAACTAGAGAGAACGGGAGACTCCTACAATGAGCAGTTCTTC. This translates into CSAPELERTGDSYNEQFF.

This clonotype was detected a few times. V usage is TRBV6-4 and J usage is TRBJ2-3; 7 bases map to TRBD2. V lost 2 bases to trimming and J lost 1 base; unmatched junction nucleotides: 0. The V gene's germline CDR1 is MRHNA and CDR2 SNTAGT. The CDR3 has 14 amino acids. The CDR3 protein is CASSDGGGTDTQYF. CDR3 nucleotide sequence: TGTGCCAGCAGTGACGGGGGGGGCACAGATACGCAGTATTTT.

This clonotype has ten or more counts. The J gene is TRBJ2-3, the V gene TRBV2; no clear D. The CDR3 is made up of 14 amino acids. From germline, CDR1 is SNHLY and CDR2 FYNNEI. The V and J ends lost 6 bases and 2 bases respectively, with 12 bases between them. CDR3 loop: CASSDFDDTDTQYF. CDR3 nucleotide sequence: TGTGCCAGCAGCGACTTTGACGACACAGATACGCAGTATTTT. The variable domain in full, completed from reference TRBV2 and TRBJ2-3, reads EPEVTQTPSHQVTQMGQEVILRCVPISNHLYFYWYRQILGQKVEFLVSFYNNEISEKSEIFDDQFSVERPDGSNFTLKIRSTKLEDSAMYFCASSDFDDTDTQYFGPGTRLTVL.

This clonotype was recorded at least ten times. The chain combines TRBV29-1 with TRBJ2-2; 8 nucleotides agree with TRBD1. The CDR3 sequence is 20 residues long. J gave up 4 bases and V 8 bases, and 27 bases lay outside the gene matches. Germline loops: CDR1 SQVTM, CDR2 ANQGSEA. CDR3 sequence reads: CSFRPGTGQAYSRGTGELFF. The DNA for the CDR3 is TGCAGCTTCAGACCCGGGACAGGCCAGGCATATTCTCGAGGCACCGGGGAGCTGTTTTTT.

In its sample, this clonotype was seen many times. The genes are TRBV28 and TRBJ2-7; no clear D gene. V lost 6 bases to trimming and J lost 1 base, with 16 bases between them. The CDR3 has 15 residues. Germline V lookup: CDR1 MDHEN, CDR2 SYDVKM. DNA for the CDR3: TGTGCCAGCAGACCTGTTGCAGGCAGTTCCTACGAGCAGTACTTC. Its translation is CASRPVAGSSYEQYF.

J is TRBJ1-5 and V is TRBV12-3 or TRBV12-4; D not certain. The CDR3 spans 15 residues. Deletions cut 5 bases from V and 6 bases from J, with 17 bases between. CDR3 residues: CASSPRGRLAQPQHF. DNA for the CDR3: TGTGCCAGCAGTCCCCGAGGACGGTTAGCTCAGCCCCAGCATTTT.

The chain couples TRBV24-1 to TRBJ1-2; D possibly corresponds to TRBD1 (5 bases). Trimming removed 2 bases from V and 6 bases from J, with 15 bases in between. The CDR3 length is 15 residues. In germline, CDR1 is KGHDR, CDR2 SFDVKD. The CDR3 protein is CATSDSSGAWDGYTF. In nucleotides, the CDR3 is TGTGCCACCAGTGATTCCTCCGGGGCTTGGGATGGCTACACCTTC.

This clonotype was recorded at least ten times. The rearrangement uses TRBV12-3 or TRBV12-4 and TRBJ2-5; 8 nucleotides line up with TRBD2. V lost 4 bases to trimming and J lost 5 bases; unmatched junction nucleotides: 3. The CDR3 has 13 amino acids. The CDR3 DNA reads TGTGCCAGCAGTTCGGGCGGGGGGGAGACCCAGTACTTC. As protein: CASSSGGGETQYF.

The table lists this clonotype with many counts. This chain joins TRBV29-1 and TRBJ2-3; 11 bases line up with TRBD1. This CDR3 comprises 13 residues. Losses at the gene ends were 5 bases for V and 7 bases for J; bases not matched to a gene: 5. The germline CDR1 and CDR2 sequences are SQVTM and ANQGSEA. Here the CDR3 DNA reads TGCAGCGTTAGGACAGGGGGCGCGTATACGCAGTATTTT. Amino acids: CSVRTGGAYTQYF.

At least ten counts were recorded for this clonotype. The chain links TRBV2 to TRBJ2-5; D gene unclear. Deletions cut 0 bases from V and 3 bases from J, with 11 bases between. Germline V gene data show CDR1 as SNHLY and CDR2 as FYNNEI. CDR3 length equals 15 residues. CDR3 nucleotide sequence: TGTGCCAGCAGTGAAGCGCTTCTGGCAGAAGAGACCCAGTACTTC. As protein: CASSEALLAEETQYF.

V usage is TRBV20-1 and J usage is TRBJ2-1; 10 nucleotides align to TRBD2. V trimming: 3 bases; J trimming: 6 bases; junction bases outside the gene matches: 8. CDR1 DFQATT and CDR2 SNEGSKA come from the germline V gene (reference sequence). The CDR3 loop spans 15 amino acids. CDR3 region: CSARPLAGAFNEQFF. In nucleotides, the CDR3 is TGCAGTGCTAGGCCTCTAGCGGGGGCCTTCAATGAGCAGTTCTTC.

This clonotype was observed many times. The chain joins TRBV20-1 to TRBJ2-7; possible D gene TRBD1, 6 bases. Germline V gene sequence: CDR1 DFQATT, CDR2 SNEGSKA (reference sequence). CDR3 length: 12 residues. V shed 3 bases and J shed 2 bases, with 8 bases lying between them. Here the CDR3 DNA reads TGCAGTGCTAGCTACAGGGCCTACGAGCAGTACTTC. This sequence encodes CSASYRAYEQYF.

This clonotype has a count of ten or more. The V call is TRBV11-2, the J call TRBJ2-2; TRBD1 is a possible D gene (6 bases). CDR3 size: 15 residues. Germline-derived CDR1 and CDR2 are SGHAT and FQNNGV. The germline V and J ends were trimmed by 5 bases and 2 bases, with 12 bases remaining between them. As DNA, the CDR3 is TGTGCCAGCAGCCTCAACAGGGCTAACACCGGGGAGCTGTTTTTT. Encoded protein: CASSLNRANTGELFF. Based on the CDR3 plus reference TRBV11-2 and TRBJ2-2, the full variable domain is EAGVAQSPRYKIIEKRQSVAFWCNPISGHATLYWYQQILGQGPKLLIQFQNNGVVDDSQLPKDRFSAERLKGVDSTLKIQPAKLEDSAVYLCASSLNRANTGELFFGEGSRLTVL.

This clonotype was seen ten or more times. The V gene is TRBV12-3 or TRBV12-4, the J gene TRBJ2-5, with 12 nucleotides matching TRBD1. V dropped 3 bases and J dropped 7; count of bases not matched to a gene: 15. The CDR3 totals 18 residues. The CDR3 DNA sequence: TGTGCCAGCAGTTTCTTTAGGGGACAGGGGGCGGCAATGGGGACCCAGTACTTC. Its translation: CASSFFRGQGAAMGTQYF.

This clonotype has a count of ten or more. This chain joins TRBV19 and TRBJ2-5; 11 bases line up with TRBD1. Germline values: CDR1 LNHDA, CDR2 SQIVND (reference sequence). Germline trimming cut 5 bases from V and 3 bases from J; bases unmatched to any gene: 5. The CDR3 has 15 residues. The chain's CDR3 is CASSPGTGGKETQYF. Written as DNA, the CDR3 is TGTGCCAGTAGTCCTGGGACAGGGGGAAAAGAGACCCAGTACTTC.

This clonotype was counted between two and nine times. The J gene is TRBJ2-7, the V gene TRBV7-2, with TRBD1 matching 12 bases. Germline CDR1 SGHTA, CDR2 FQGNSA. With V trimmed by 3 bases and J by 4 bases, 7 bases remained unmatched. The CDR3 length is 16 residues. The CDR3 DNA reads TGTGCCAGCAGCTTGGAAGGGACAGGGGGCGGGTACGAGCAGTACTTC. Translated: CASSLEGTGGGYEQYF.

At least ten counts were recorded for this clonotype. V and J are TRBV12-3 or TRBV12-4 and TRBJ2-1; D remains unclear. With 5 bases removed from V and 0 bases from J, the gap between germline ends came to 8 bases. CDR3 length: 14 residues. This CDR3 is CASSAVSSYNEQFF. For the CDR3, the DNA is TGTGCCAGCAGTGCAGTAAGCTCCTACAATGAGCAGTTCTTC.

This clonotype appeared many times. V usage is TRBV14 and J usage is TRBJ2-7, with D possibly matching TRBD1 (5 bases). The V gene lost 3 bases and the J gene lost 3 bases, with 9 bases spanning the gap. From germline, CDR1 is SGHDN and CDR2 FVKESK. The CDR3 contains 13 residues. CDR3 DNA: TGTGCCAGCAGCCATTCAGGGAACTACGAGCAGTACTTC. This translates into CASSHSGNYEQYF.

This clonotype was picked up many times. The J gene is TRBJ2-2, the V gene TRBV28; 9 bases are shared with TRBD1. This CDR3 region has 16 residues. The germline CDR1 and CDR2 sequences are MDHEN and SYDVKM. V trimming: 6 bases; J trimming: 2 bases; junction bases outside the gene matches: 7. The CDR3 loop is CASRSPQGANTGELFF. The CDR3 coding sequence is TGTGCCAGCAGATCCCCACAGGGGGCCAACACCGGGGAGCTGTTTTTT.

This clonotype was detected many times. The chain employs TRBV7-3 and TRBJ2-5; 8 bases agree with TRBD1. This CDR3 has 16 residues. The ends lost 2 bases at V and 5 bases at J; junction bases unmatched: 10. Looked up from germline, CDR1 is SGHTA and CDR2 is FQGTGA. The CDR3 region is CASSLGDRGVVETQYF. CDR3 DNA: TGTGCCAGCAGCTTAGGTGACAGGGGCGTTGTGGAGACCCAGTACTTC.

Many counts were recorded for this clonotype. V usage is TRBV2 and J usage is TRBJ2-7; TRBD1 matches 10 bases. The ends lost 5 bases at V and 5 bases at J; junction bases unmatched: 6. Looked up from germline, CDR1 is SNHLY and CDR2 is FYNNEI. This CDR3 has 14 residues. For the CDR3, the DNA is TGTGCCAGCAGTCTAGACAGGGGGCAGGACGAGCAGTACTTC. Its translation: CASSLDRGQDEQYF.

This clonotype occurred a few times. This CDR3 reads CASSFLPWLEQFF. The CDR3 DNA reads as TGTGCCAGCAGTTTTCTTCCGTGGCTTGAGCAGTTCTTC. The chain employs TRBV27 and TRBJ2-1, with unresolved D. V dropped 3 bases and J dropped 9 bases, with 12 bases sitting between them. Germline V CDR1 and CDR2: MNHEY, SMNVEV (reference sequence). The CDR3 runs 13 residues.

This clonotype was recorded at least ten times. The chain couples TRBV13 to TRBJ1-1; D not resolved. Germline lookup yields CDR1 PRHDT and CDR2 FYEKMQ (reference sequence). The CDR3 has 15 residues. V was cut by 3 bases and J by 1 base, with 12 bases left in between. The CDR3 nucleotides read TGTGCCAGCAGCTTTGGCCGGGAGACGAACACTGAAGCTTTCTTT. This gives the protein CASSFGRETNTEAFF.

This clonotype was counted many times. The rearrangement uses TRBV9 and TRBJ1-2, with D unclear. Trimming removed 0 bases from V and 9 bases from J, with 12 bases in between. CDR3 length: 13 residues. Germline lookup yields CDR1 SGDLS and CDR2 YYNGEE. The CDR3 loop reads CASSVAAEGSYTF. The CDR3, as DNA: TGTGCCAGCAGCGTAGCTGCGGAGGGCAGCTACACCTTC.